This T cell receptor (beta chain) was found in a study of identical twins. Study-level findings and limits: There was more out-of-frame TCR alpha sharing in monozygotic twins than models estimated. In zero-insertion analyses, partial confounding could arise from invariant MAIT and iNKT cells.

TCRdb passed the 5' RACE reads through MiXCR, listing each CDR3 protein once. Here the sample spans roughly 200,000 distinct CDR3 sequences, around a sixth being singletons. This clonotype was counted a single time. Its antigen remains unidentified. Germline-derived CDR1 and CDR2 are GTSNPN and SVGIG (reference sequence). The CDR3 loop spans 14 amino acids. Trimming left V 1 base short and J 1 base short, with 9 bases between. The sample was also reused in another study, on T cells expressing NK-cell markers. As reported in that work: The authors sequenced eight donors, of whom seven were HCMV-seropositive and one was seronegative. A range of about 1.0-8% of CD8+ T cells consisted of dominant NKG2C+ clonotypes in several donors.

Sequencing used CD8+ T cells sorted from blood. The chain has TRBV30 and TRBJ2-3; a possible D gene is TRBD1 (6 bases). The clonotype was recovered from a woman under 30 in good health. CDR3: CAWSAGHGTDTQYF. DNA of the CDR3: TGTGCCTGGAGTGCGGGACACGGCACAGATACGCAGTATTTT.